Presented here are 27 T cell receptor beta chains from one specimen sequenced in a study of CD8+CD57+ T cells in acquired aplastic anemia. Both TCR beta VDJ combination and CDR3 sequence profiling were carried out. Genomic DNA was the template for this profiling. TCRdb processed the reads anew with MiXCR; each CDR3 protein has one entry. The sample consists of about 62,000 distinct CDR3 sequences, roughly 54% of them appearing once. Input material: sorted CD4+, CD8+, or CD8+CD57+ T cells (not recorded which) from PBMCs. The receptors originated from a human donor in good health, serving as a control.

This chain joins TRBV2 and TRBJ2-1, with unresolved D. V was clipped by 3 bases and J by 12 bases, with 12 bases between them. CDR3 length equals 12 residues. Germline V gene lookup returns CDR1 SNHLY and CDR2 FYNNEI. The CDR3 sequence is CASSEGRVGQFF. The DNA for the CDR3 is TGTGCCAGCAGTGAGGGAAGGGTTGGGCAGTTCTTC.

This chain connects TRBV19 to TRBJ1-2; 7 nucleotides agree with TRBD1. V was clipped by 4 bases and J by 8 bases; unmatched bases: 10. The length of the CDR3 is 14 residues. Germline V gene data show CDR1 as LNHDA and CDR2 as SQIVND (reference sequence). The CDR3 DNA follows: TGTGCCAGTAGTACAACGGGACAGAGAGACGGCTACACCTTC. Its protein product is CASSTTGQRDGYTF.

This clonotype was observed once. V is TRBV7-2 and J is TRBJ2-2; no definite D call. V lost 10 bases and J 1 base, leaving 10 bases between the germline ends. CDR1 and CDR2 (germline): SGHTA, FQGNSA. The CDR3 runs 13 residues. CDR3 amino acids: CAKGTGNTGELFF. The CDR3 nucleotides are TGTGCCAAAGGCACGGGGAACACCGGGGAGCTGTTTTTT. The full variable domain, with the rest looked up from reference TRBV7-2 and TRBJ2-2, is GAGVSQSPSNKVTEKGKDVELRCDPISGHTALYWYRQSLGQGLEFLIYFQGNSAPDKSGLPSDRFSAERTGGSVSTLTIQRTQQEDSAVYLCAKGTGNTGELFFGEGSRLTVL.

The rearrangement joins TRBV5-8 to TRBJ2-5; D uncertain. This CDR3 contains 14 residues. Germline assignment: CDR1 SGHTS and CDR2 YDEGEE. The V gene lost 4 bases and the J gene lost 4 bases, with 14 bases spanning the gap. CDR3 in DNA: TGTGCCAGCAGCCAAGGTTGGACCCTAGAGACCCAGTACTTC. Amino acid sequence: CASSQGWTLETQYF.

The rearrangement links TRBV7-3 to TRBJ2-1; no clear D gene. The V gene's germline CDR1 is SGHTA and CDR2 FQGTGA. CDR3 size: 12 residues. With 4 bases removed from V and 9 bases from J, the gap between germline ends came to 10 bases. CDR3 coding DNA: TGTGCCAGCAGCTCCTACTTAGGTGAGCAGTTCTTC. Translation gives CASSSYLGEQFF.

This clonotype was seen ten or more times. The genes are TRBV4-1 and TRBJ1-5; TRBD1 matches at 11 bases. Germline V CDR1 and CDR2: MGHRA, YSYEKL. The CDR3 contains 19 residues. Losses at the gene ends were 0 bases for V and 1 base for J; bases not matched to a gene: 8. CDR3 DNA: TGCGCCAGCAGCCAAGAAGGGACAGGGGGATTAGGGAGCAATCAGCCCCAGCATTTT. It translates to CASSQEGTGGLGSNQPQHF.

This clonotype has ten or more counts. The V gene is TRBV6-1, the J gene TRBJ1-5, with D uncertain. This CDR3 is 16 amino acids long. V lost 2 bases and J 6 bases, leaving 17 bases between the germline ends. Looked up from germline, CDR1 is MNHNS and CDR2 is SASEGT. This chain's CDR3 is CASSELLGLSGQPQHF. CDR3 nucleotide sequence: TGTGCCAGCAGTGAATTGCTGGGTTTGTCAGGTCAGCCCCAGCATTTT.

Ten or more counts support this clonotype. An end of the junction differs from the germline gene, which may be a read error. The chain is built from TRBV11-3 and TRBJ2-1; TRBD1 is a possible D gene (5 bases). The germline CDR1 and CDR2 sequences are SGHNT and YENEEA. This CDR3 contains 14 residues. CDR3 nucleotide sequence: TGTGCCAGCAACTTAGTAGGGGTGTACAATGAGCAGTTCTTC. The encoded protein is CASNLVGVYNEQFF.

Turning to this clonotype: Because the CDR3 is missing its conserved closing phenylalanine or tryptophan, this is likely a read error. This chain uses TRBV15 with TRBJ1-1; a possible D gene is TRBD1 (5 bases). This CDR3 is built from 14 residues. CDR1 and CDR2 from the germline V gene are LNHNV and YYDKDF (reference sequence). V was shortened by 4 bases and J by 1 base, with 10 bases between the two germline ends. The CDR3 sequence: CATSTGTKNTEAFL. In DNA form, the CDR3 reads TGTGCCACCAGCACAGGGACGAAGAACACTGAAGCTTTCCTT.

In its sample, this clonotype was seen many times. The chain recombines TRBV12-3 or TRBV12-4 with TRBJ1-3, with 9 bases fitting TRBD1. With V trimmed by 8 bases and J by 2 bases, 7 bases remained unmatched. This CDR3 region has 15 residues. In DNA, the CDR3 is TGTGCCAGCTTGAGGACAGGGGTGACTGGAAACACCATATATTTT. This gives the protein CASLRTGVTGNTIYF.

The chain carries TRBV24-1 and TRBJ2-7; D might be TRBD2 (6 bases). The V end was cut by 4 bases, the J end by 3 bases, with 21 bases between. The germline V gene encodes CDR1 KGHDR and CDR2 SFDVKD. CDR3 length: 17 residues. In DNA, the CDR3 is TGTGCCACCAGTGAACTGGGGACTCGTTCCTTTGTCTACGAGCAGTACTTC. It translates to CATSELGTRSFVYEQYF.

There are many counts of this clonotype. The junction does not match germline at one end; this may be a read error. The J gene is TRBJ1-3, the V gene TRBV7-9; weak D call: TRBD1 (5 bases). The CDR3 is made up of 15 amino acids. Germline V gives CDR1 SEHNR, CDR2 FQNEAQ (reference sequence). CDR3 in DNA: TGTGCCAGCAGCTTAGCGACGGGGACTGGAAACACCATACATTTT. Translated: CASSLATGTGNTIHF.

At least ten counts were recorded for this clonotype. The chain carries TRBV6-1 and TRBJ1-1; D call uncertain. Trimming shortened V by 6 bases and J by 0 bases, and 14 bases separated the two germline ends. The CDR3 is 15 residues long. CDR1 is MNHNS, CDR2 SASEGT, per germline. CDR3 coding DNA: TGTGCCAGCAGGCGAAATGTAGAGATGAACACTGAAGCTTTCTTT. It encodes CASRRNVEMNTEAFF.

This clonotype occurred many times. CDR3 bases: TGTGCCTGGAGTGAGGAGGACTACGAGCAGTACTTC. It translates to CAWSEEDYEQYF. The chain couples TRBV30 to TRBJ2-7, with TRBD2 as a possible D gene (5 bases). The germline V gene has CDR1 GTSNPN and CDR2 SVGIG (reference sequence). CDR3 length: 12 amino acids. V lost 1 base and J 3 bases, leaving 7 bases between the germline ends.

The gene calls are TRBV15 and TRBJ1-2; TRBD1 matches 10 bases. The CDR3 is made up of 14 amino acids. In germline, CDR1 is LNHNV, CDR2 YYDKDF (reference sequence). The trim removed 3 bases at V and 7 bases at J, leaving 5 bases unmatched. This chain's CDR3 is CATSSDRGRGGYTF. CDR3 bases: TGTGCCACCAGCAGTGACAGGGGGCGCGGTGGCTACACCTTC.

The rearrangement links TRBV12-3 or TRBV12-4 to TRBJ2-1; the D gene could be TRBD1 or TRBD2 (6 bases each). This CDR3 has 14 residues. Trimming removed 5 bases at V and 12 bases at J, with 20 bases between. The DNA of the CDR3 is TGTGCCAGCAGTCGGGACTCCCGGACAGATACGCAGTTCTTC. Translating it yields CASSRDSRTDTQFF.

The chain links TRBV4-2 to TRBJ1-2, with TRBD1 identical over 10 bases. The CDR3 is 17 residues long. Germline assignment: CDR1 LGHNA and CDR2 YNFKEQ. V shed 4 bases and J 2 bases; nucleotides not matched to a gene: 10. The CDR3 protein is CASSRRDRGFENYGYTF. CDR3 nucleotide sequence: TGTGCCAGCAGCCGGAGGGACAGGGGATTCGAGAACTATGGCTACACCTTC.

This chain joins TRBV7-9 and TRBJ2-2; D is undetermined. V was clipped by 5 bases and J by 2 bases, with 6 bases between them. The germline gives CDR1 SEHNR, CDR2 FQNEAQ (reference sequence). The CDR3 spans 13 residues. The CDR3 is CASSILNTGELFF. The CDR3 DNA reads TGTGCCAGCAGCATCCTAAACACCGGGGAGCTGTTTTTT. Drawing the rest from reference TRBV7-9 and TRBJ2-2, the complete variable domain is DTGVSQNPRHKITKRGQNVTFRCDPISEHNRLYWYRQTLGQGPEFLTYFQNEAQLEKSRLLSDRFSAERPKGSFSTLEIQRTEQGDSAMYLCASSILNTGELFFGEGSRLTVL.

This clonotype was found a few times. This may arise from a read error, as a much more abundant clone is one base away. The chain is built from TRBV10-3 and TRBJ2-3; D could derive from TRBD1 or TRBD2 (6 bases each). The germline gives CDR1 ENHRY, CDR2 SYGVKD. V was clipped by 3 bases and J by 0 bases, with 19 bases between them. CDR3 size: 18 residues. In nucleotides, the CDR3 is TGTGCCATCAGTGAAGTCCCGGGGGCGGGAACCAGCACAGATACGCAGTATTTT. Translated: CAISEVPGAGTSTDTQYF.

A few counts support this clonotype. A junction end diverges from the germline sequence, so it may reflect a read error. The chain is built from TRBV19 and TRBJ2-1, with TRBD2 matching 9 bases. CDR3 length equals 15 residues. Germline V gene lookup returns CDR1 LNHDA and CDR2 SQIVND (reference sequence). The CDR3: CTSSTTTSGHNEQFF. The DNA of the CDR3 is TGTACCAGTAGTACCACGACTAGCGGACACAATGAGCAGTTCTTC.

This clonotype was seen repeatedly, ten times or more. This chain joins TRBV5-1 and TRBJ2-5, with D maybe TRBD1 (5 bases). CDR3 length: 14 amino acids. Germline V gene sequence: CDR1 SGHRS, CDR2 YFSETQ. Trimming took 0 bases from V and 1 from J, leaving 7 bases between them. CDR3 in DNA: TGCGCCAGCAGCTTGGCTGGGGCCCAAGAGACCCAGTACTTC. Translation gives CASSLAGAQETQYF.

This clonotype appeared a few times. The J gene is TRBJ2-5, the V gene TRBV29-1, with TRBD2 matching 10 bases. The CDR3 runs to 13 residues. Germline V lookup: CDR1 SQVTM, CDR2 ANQGSEA. Trimming at V came to 8 bases and at J to 7 bases, leaving 10 bases not matched to a gene. The CDR3 region has the DNA TGCAGCAGTGAGAAAAGGACTAGCGGGACCCAGTACTTC. Residues: CSSEKRTSGTQYF. The full variable domain, completed using reference TRBV29-1 and TRBJ2-5, is SAVISQKPSRDICQRGTSLTIQCQVDSQVTMMFWYRQQPGQSLTLIATANQGSEATYESGFVIDKFPISRPNLTFSTLTVSNMSPEDSSIYLCSSEKRTSGTQYFGPGTRLLVL.

A few counts support this clonotype. Here the CDR3 omits its conserved ending phenylalanine or tryptophan, so a read error is the likely source. The rearrangement joins TRBV19 to TRBJ1-1; D call uncertain. The CDR3 runs to 12 residues. The germline V gene encodes CDR1 LNHDA and CDR2 SQIVND (reference sequence). The CDR3 loop is CASSRVNTEAFS. CDR3 bases: TGTGCCAGTAGTAGAGTGAACACTGAGGCTTTCTCT.

This clonotype was detected many times. This chain joins TRBV6-1 and TRBJ2-7, with D possibly being TRBD2 (5 bases). This CDR3 contains 11 residues. Germline V gives CDR1 MNHNS, CDR2 SASEGT. The V and J ends lost 7 bases and 4 bases respectively, with 8 bases between them. The DNA of the CDR3 is TGTGCCAGCACTAGCCTATACGAGCAGTACTTC. Translated: CASTSLYEQYF.

The chain joins TRBV24-1 to TRBJ2-2; 7 bases fit TRBD1. Germline trimming cut 8 bases from V and 0 bases from J; bases unmatched to any gene: 2. This CDR3 region has 14 residues. The germline V gene encodes CDR1 KGHDR and CDR2 SFDVKD. CDR3 sequence reads: CATIGTANTGELFF. The DNA for the CDR3 is TGTGCCACCATTGGGACAGCGAACACCGGGGAGCTGTTTTTT.

The J gene is TRBJ1-2, the V gene TRBV20-1; 8 nucleotides match TRBD1. CDR3 size: 12 residues. V was pared by 6 bases and J by 5 bases, with 5 bases of the junction left unmatched. The germline CDR1 and CDR2 sequences are DFQATT and SNEGSKA (reference sequence). For the CDR3, the DNA is TGCAGTGCCTTGGACAGGGCTTATGGCTACACCTTC. It is translated as CSALDRAYGYTF.

The genes are TRBV19 and TRBJ2-7; 11 positions agree with TRBD2. From germline, CDR1 is LNHDA and CDR2 SQIVND (reference sequence). The ends lost 3 bases at V and 3 bases at J; junction bases unmatched: 7. The CDR3 contains 16 residues. The CDR3 spells CASSMLGTSGSYEQYF. The CDR3 nucleotides read TGTGCCAGTAGTATGTTGGGTACTAGCGGGAGCTACGAGCAGTACTTC.